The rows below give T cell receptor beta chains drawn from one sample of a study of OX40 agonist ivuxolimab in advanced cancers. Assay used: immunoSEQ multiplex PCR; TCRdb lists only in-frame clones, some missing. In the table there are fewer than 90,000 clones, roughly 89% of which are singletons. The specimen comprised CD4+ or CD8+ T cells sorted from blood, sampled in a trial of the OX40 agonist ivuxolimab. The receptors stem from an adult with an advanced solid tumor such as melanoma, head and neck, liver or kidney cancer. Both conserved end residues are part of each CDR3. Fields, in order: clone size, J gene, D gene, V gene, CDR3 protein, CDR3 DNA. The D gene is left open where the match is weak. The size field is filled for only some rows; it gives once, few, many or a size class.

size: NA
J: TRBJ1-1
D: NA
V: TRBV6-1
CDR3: CASSVPTEAFF
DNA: TGTGCCAGCAGTGTTCCTACTGAAGCTTTCTTT

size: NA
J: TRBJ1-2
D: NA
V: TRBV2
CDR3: CASSEGQNYGYTF
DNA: TGTGCCAGCAGTGAGGGGCAGAACTATGGCTACACCTTC

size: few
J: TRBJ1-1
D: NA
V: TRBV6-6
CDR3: CASSQLQGTRAFF
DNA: TGTGCCAGCAGTCAACTCCAGGGGACTAGGGCTTTCTTT

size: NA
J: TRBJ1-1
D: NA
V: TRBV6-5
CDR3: CASSSRVINSWTEAFF
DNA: TGTGCCAGCAGTTCCCGGGTCATCAACTCCTGGACTGAAGCTTTCTTT

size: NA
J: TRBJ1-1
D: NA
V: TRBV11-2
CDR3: CASSFYVAEAFF
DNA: TGTGCCAGCAGCTTCTATGTCGCTGAAGCTTTCTTT

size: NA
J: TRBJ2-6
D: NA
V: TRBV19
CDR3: CASSDRRSGANVLTF
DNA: TGTGCCAGTAGCGACCGGCGCTCTGGGGCCAACGTCCTGACTTTC

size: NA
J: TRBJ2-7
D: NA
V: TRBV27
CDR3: CASSPRGGLGEQYF
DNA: TGTGCCAGCAGCCCAAGGGGGGGGCTGGGCGAGCAGTACTTC

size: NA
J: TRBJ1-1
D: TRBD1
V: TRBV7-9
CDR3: CASSPRQGPNTEAFF
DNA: TGTGCCAGCAGCCCGAGACAGGGACCAAACACTGAAGCTTTCTTT

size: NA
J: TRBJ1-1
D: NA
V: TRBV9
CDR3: CASRRVGDLGAFF
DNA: TGTGCCAGCAGGAGGGTTGGGGATTTGGGAGCTTTCTTT

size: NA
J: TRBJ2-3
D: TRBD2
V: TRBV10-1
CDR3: CASSGAPGGVADTQYF
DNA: TGCGCCAGCAGCGGGGCGCCGGGGGGGGTAGCAGATACGCAGTATTTT

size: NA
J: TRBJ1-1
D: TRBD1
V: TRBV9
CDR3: CASSVGAGGGGRATEAFF
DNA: TGTGCCAGCAGCGTAGGGGCAGGGGGCGGAGGAAGGGCCACTGAAGCTTTCTTT

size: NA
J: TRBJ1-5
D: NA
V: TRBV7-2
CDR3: CASSPFEGGDQPQHF
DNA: TGTGCCAGCAGCCCGTTTGAGGGGGGGGACCAGCCCCAGCATTTT

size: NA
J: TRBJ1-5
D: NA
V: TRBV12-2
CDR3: CASRLVQTFSNQPQHF
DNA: TGTGCAAGTCGCTTAGTACAGACCTTCAGCAATCAGCCCCAGCATTTT

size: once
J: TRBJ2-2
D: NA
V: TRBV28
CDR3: CASSLLRFGQGPGELFF
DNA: TGTGCCAGCAGTTTATTACGTTTCGGGCAGGGGCCCGGGGAGCTGTTTTTT

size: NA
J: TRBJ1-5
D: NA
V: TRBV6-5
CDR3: CASRGSNQPQHF
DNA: TGTGCCAGCAGGGGTAGCAATCAGCCCCAGCATTTT

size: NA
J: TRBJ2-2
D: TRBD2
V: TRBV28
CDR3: CASSTGRASHTGELFF
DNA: TGTGCCAGCAGCACGGGGAGGGCTAGCCACACCGGGGAGCTGTTTTTT

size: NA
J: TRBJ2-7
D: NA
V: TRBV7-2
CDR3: CASSLLLAPSYEQYF
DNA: TGTGCCAGCAGCTTATTACTAGCTCCTTCCTACGAGCAGTACTTC

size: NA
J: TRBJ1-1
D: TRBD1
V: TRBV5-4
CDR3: CASSIQGRTGMNTEAFF
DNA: TGTGCCAGCAGCATACAGGGGCGCACGGGAATGAACACTGAAGCTTTCTTT

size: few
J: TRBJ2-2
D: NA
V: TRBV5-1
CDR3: CASSEDSASRELFF
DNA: TGCGCCAGCAGCGAGGACTCGGCCTCCCGGGAGCTGTTTTTT

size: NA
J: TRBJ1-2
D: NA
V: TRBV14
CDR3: CASSQRSGLNYGYTF
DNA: TGTGCCAGCAGCCAAAGAAGTGGGTTAAACTATGGCTACACCTTC

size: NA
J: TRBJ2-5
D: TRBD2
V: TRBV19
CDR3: CASSKGLAALGGETQYF
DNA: TGTGCCAGTAGTAAGGGACTAGCGGCCCTCGGCGGAGAGACCCAGTACTTC

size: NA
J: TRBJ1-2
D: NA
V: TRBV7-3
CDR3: CASSYRDGRGYTF
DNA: TGTGCCAGCAGTTACCGGGACGGAAGGGGCTACACCTTC

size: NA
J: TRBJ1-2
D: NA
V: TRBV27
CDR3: CASSTMTGYAYGYTF
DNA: TGTGCCAGCAGTACTATGACGGGGTACGCATATGGCTACACCTTC

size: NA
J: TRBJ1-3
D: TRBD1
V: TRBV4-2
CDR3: CASSQGSGTGPSGNTIYF
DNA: TGTGCCAGCAGCCAAGGCTCCGGGACAGGGCCATCTGGAAACACCATATATTTT

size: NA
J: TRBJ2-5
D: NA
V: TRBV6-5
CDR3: CASSYAPTGQETQYF
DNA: TGTGCCAGCAGTTACGCTCCGACGGGGCAAGAGACCCAGTACTTC

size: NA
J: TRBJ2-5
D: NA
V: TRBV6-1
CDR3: CASTRVRGAGETQYF
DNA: TGTGCCAGCACCCGGGTTCGGGGGGCGGGGGAGACCCAGTACTTC

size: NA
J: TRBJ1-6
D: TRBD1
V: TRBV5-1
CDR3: CASSQGQRDSPLHF
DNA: TGCGCCAGCAGCCAGGGACAGAGGGATTCACCCCTCCACTTT

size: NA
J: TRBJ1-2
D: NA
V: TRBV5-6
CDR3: CASSSVRYGYTF
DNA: TGTGCCAGCAGCTCCGTCCGGTATGGCTACACCTTC

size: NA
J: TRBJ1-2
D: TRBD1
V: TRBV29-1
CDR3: CSESPGQGGGYTF
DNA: TGCAGCGAGAGTCCGGGACAGGGGGGAGGCTACACCTTC

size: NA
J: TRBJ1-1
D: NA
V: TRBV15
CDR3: CATRGAENTEAFF
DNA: TGTGCCACCAGAGGGGCAGAGAACACTGAAGCTTTCTTT

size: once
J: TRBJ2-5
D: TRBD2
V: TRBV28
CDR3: CASSLVSSGGMTQYF
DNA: TGTGCCAGCAGTTTAGTGTCTAGCGGGGGGATGACCCAGTACTTC

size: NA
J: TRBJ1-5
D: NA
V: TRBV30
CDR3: CAWSVGGQAHQPQHF
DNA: TGTGCCTGGAGTGTAGGGGGGCAGGCGCATCAGCCCCAGCATTTT

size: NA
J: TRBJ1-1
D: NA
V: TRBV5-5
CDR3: CASSLRGEGRNTEAFF
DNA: TGTGCCAGCAGCTTGCGGGGGGAAGGAAGGAACACTGAAGCTTTCTTT

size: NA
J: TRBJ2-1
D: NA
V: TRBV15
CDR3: CATSRELEQFF
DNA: TGTGCCACCAGCAGAGAACTTGAGCAGTTCTTC

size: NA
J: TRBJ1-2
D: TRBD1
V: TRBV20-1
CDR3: CSAHGQGVYTF
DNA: TGCAGTGCCCACGGACAGGGGGTCTACACCTTC

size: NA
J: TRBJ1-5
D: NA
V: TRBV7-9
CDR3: CASSLSNQPQHF
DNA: TGTGCCAGCAGCCTTAGCAATCAGCCCCAGCATTTT

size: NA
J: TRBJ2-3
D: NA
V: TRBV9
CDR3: CASSQEGPRGDTQYF
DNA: TGTGCCAGCAGCCAAGAAGGTCCCAGGGGAGATACGCAGTATTTT

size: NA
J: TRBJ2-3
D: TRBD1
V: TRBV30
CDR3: CAGKARDRGFNTQYF
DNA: TGTGCCGGGAAGGCCCGGGACAGGGGGTTCAATACGCAGTATTTT

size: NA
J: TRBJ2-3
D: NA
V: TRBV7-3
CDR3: CASSPQGGGTDTQYF
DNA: TGTGCCAGCAGCCCACAAGGGGGAGGCACAGATACGCAGTATTTT

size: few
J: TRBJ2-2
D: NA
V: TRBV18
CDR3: CASSLTGNTGELFF
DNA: TGTGCCAGCTCACTTACAGGGAACACCGGGGAGCTGTTTTTT

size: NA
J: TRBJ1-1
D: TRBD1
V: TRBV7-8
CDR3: CASSHRSDRFMTEAFF
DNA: TGTGCCAGCAGCCATAGATCGGACAGGTTTATGACTGAAGCTTTCTTT

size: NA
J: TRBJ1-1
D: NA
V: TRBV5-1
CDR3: CASSLADQRNPPKTEAFF
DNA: TGCGCCAGCAGCTTGGCCGATCAAAGGAACCCCCCGAAAACTGAAGCTTTCTTT

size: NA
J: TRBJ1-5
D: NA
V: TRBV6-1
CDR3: CASSEGAPQGNQPQHF
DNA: TGTGCCAGCAGTGAAGGGGCCCCACAGGGCAATCAGCCCCAGCATTTT